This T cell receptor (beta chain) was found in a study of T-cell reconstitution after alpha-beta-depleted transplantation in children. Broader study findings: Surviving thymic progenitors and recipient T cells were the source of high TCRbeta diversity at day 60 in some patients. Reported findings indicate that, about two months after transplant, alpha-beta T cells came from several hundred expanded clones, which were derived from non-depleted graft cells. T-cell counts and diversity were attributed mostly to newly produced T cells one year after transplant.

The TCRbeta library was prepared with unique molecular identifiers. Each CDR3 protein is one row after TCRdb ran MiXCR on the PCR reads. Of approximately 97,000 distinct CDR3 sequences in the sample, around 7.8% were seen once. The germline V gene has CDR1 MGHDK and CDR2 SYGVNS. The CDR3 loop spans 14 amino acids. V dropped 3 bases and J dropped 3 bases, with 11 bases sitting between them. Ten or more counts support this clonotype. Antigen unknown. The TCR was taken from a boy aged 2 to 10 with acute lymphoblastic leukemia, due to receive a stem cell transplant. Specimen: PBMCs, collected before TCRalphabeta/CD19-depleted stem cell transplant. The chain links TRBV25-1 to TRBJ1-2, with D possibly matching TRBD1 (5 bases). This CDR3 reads CASSDQGRDYGYTF. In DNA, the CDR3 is TGTGCCAGCAGTGACCAGGGCCGGGACTATGGCTACACCTTC.